These T cell receptor beta chains were read from a single sample in a study of identical twins. TCRdb processed the 5' RACE reads anew with MiXCR; each CDR3 protein has one entry. The sample lists around 290,000 distinct CDR3 sequences, roughly 9.8% occurring once. The sample also formed part of further work on yellow fever vaccine responses in identical twins.

The sequenced sample was CD8+ T cells sorted from blood. All receptors derive from a young woman in good health. The CDR3 runs from the conserved cysteine through the conserved F or W. The D gene is left open where the match is weak. Size tells how often a clone was seen (once, few, many) or the class of an expanded clone, and some rows leave it out.

v_gene: TRBV12-3/TRBV12-4; d_gene: NA; j_gene: TRBJ2-1; abundance: few; CDR3aa: CASTPGEAYNEQFF; CDR3nt: TGTGCCAGCACCCCGGGAGAGGCCTACAATGAGCAGTTCTTC
v_gene: TRBV6-6; d_gene: NA; j_gene: TRBJ2-5; abundance: few; CDR3aa: CASEGPPQETQYF; CDR3nt: TGTGCCAGCGAGGGGCCTCCTCAAGAGACCCAGTACTTC
v_gene: TRBV30; d_gene: TRBD1; j_gene: TRBJ2-2; abundance: NA; CDR3aa: CAWHKGTAGTGELFF; CDR3nt: TGTGCCTGGCACAAGGGGACAGCAGGGACCGGGGAGCTGTTTTTT
v_gene: TRBV7-9; d_gene: NA; j_gene: TRBJ2-7; abundance: many; CDR3aa: CASSRPGESSYEQYF; CDR3nt: TGTGCCAGCAGCCGCCCTGGGGAGAGCTCCTACGAGCAGTACTTC
v_gene: TRBV7-9; d_gene: TRBD1; j_gene: TRBJ2-3; abundance: few; CDR3aa: CASSYLGQEITDTQYF; CDR3nt: TGTGCCAGCAGCTACCTGGGACAGGAGATCACAGATACGCAGTATTTT
v_gene: TRBV3-1; d_gene: NA; j_gene: TRBJ2-3; abundance: many; CDR3aa: CASSQLMVSSTDTQYF; CDR3nt: TGTGCCAGCAGCCAATTGATGGTTTCTAGCACAGATACGCAGTATTTT
v_gene: TRBV18; d_gene: NA; j_gene: TRBJ2-7; abundance: NA; CDR3aa: CASSPPGVGYEQYF; CDR3nt: TGTGCCAGCTCACCACCGGGGGTTGGGTACGAGCAGTACTTC
v_gene: TRBV27; d_gene: TRBD1; j_gene: TRBJ2-7; abundance: few; CDR3aa: CASSRTGGEQYF; CDR3nt: TGTGCCAGCAGTCGGACAGGGGGCGAGCAGTACTTC
v_gene: TRBV4-3; d_gene: NA; j_gene: TRBJ2-7; abundance: medium-sized; CDR3aa: CASSQDQGQPFYEQYF; CDR3nt: TGCGCCAGCAGCCAAGATCAAGGACAACCATTCTACGAGCAGTACTTC
v_gene: TRBV6-2/TRBV6-3; d_gene: TRBD1; j_gene: TRBJ2-7; abundance: NA; CDR3aa: CASNQPGQGSYEQYF; CDR3nt: TGTGCCAGCAATCAACCGGGACAGGGGTCCTACGAGCAGTACTTC
v_gene: TRBV3-1; d_gene: NA; j_gene: TRBJ2-7; abundance: NA; CDR3aa: CACSQDRWKRPGYEQYF; CDR3nt: TGTGCCTGCAGCCAAGATCGGTGGAAAAGGCCGGGATACGAGCAGTACTTC
v_gene: TRBV4-3; d_gene: TRBD2; j_gene: TRBJ2-1; abundance: NA; CDR3aa: CASSQELAGLNNEQFF; CDR3nt: TGCGCCAGCAGCCAAGAGCTAGCGGGACTGAACAATGAGCAGTTCTTC
v_gene: TRBV4-3; d_gene: NA; j_gene: TRBJ2-7; abundance: NA; CDR3aa: CASSPGAGSYEQYF; CDR3nt: TGCGCCAGCAGCCCAGGTGCTGGCTCCTACGAGCAGTACTTC
v_gene: TRBV12-5; d_gene: NA; j_gene: TRBJ1-2; abundance: NA; CDR3aa: CASGYSGAANYGYTF; CDR3nt: TGTGCTAGTGGATATTCGGGCGCTGCTAACTATGGCTACACCTTC
v_gene: TRBV20-1; d_gene: NA; j_gene: TRBJ2-7; abundance: NA; CDR3aa: CSAPGSQGSFYEQYF; CDR3nt: TGCAGTGCGCCCGGGTCACAGGGTAGTTTCTACGAGCAGTACTTC
v_gene: TRBV27; d_gene: NA; j_gene: TRBJ2-2; abundance: few; CDR3aa: CASSSETVNTGELFF; CDR3nt: TGTGCCAGCAGTTCCGAGACAGTAAACACCGGGGAGCTGTTTTTT
v_gene: TRBV13; d_gene: NA; j_gene: TRBJ2-3; abundance: NA; CDR3aa: CASSFPPIRAVTDTQYF; CDR3nt: TGTGCCAGCAGCTTCCCCCCCATTAGGGCCGTCACAGATACGCAGTATTTT
v_gene: TRBV15; d_gene: NA; j_gene: TRBJ1-1; abundance: many; CDR3aa: CATSRDRGMNTEAFF; CDR3nt: TGTGCCACCAGCAGAGATCGGGGAATGAACACTGAAGCTTTCTTT
v_gene: TRBV7-6; d_gene: NA; j_gene: TRBJ1-2; abundance: NA; CDR3aa: CASSLVGGGAGSSPLYGYTF; CDR3nt: TGTGCCAGCAGCTTAGTCGGGGGAGGGGCCGGATCCTCACCCCTCTATGGCTACACCTTC
v_gene: TRBV3-1; d_gene: NA; j_gene: TRBJ2-2; abundance: many; CDR3aa: CASSPPGHTGELFF; CDR3nt: TGTGCCAGCAGCCCGCCTGGCCACACCGGGGAGCTGTTTTTT
v_gene: TRBV25-1; d_gene: NA; j_gene: TRBJ1-3; abundance: few; CDR3aa: CASSEITYSGNTIYF; CDR3nt: TGTGCCAGCAGTGAAATTACGTACTCTGGAAACACCATATATTTT
v_gene: TRBV27; d_gene: NA; j_gene: TRBJ2-2; abundance: few; CDR3aa: CASSSLGTGELFF; CDR3nt: TGTGCCAGCAGTTCCCTGGGTACCGGGGAGCTGTTTTTT
v_gene: TRBV20-1; d_gene: TRBD1; j_gene: TRBJ1-4; abundance: NA; CDR3aa: CSARDRGNEKLFF; CDR3nt: TGCAGTGCTAGGGACAGGGGGAATGAAAAACTGTTTTTT
v_gene: TRBV5-1; d_gene: NA; j_gene: TRBJ1-2; abundance: few; CDR3aa: CASSFYGEGYGYTF; CDR3nt: TGCGCCAGCAGCTTCTACGGGGAGGGCTATGGCTACACCTTC
v_gene: TRBV4-3; d_gene: TRBD2; j_gene: TRBJ2-2; abundance: few; CDR3aa: CASSQASGRATGELFF; CDR3nt: TGCGCCAGCAGCCAAGCTAGCGGGAGGGCGACCGGGGAGCTGTTTTTT
v_gene: TRBV5-6; d_gene: NA; j_gene: TRBJ2-5; abundance: few; CDR3aa: CASSNSTPQETQYF; CDR3nt: TGTGCCAGCAGCAACTCGACACCACAAGAGACCCAGTACTTC
v_gene: TRBV20-1; d_gene: NA; j_gene: TRBJ2-2; abundance: NA; CDR3aa: CSTEGPGELFF; CDR3nt: TGCAGTACCGAAGGGCCTGGGGAGCTGTTTTTT
v_gene: TRBV9; d_gene: NA; j_gene: TRBJ2-7; abundance: many; CDR3aa: CASSPRGGYEQYF; CDR3nt: TGTGCCAGCAGCCCCCGAGGGGGCTACGAGCAGTACTTC
v_gene: TRBV5-1; d_gene: NA; j_gene: TRBJ1-4; abundance: NA; CDR3aa: CASSGGEKLFF; CDR3nt: TGCGCCAGCAGCGGGGGTGAAAAACTGTTTTTT
v_gene: TRBV29-1; d_gene: NA; j_gene: TRBJ2-1; abundance: many; CDR3aa: CSVELWPGSEQFF; CDR3nt: TGCAGCGTTGAGTTGTGGCCAGGAAGTGAGCAGTTCTTC
v_gene: TRBV3-1; d_gene: TRBD2; j_gene: TRBJ2-7; abundance: few; CDR3aa: CASSQDPGLAAVYEQYF; CDR3nt: TGTGCCAGCAGCCAAGACCCGGGACTAGCGGCCGTCTACGAGCAGTACTTC
v_gene: TRBV7-9; d_gene: NA; j_gene: TRBJ2-7; abundance: few; CDR3aa: CASEGLDSGYEQYF; CDR3nt: TGTGCCAGCGAGGGTTTGGACAGTGGCTACGAGCAGTACTTC
v_gene: TRBV11-2; d_gene: NA; j_gene: TRBJ2-5; abundance: many; CDR3aa: CASSLRVQETQYF; CDR3nt: TGTGCCAGCAGCCTACGGGTCCAAGAGACCCAGTACTTC
v_gene: TRBV5-1; d_gene: TRBD2; j_gene: TRBJ2-5; abundance: many; CDR3aa: CASRGLAEETQYF; CDR3nt: TGCGCCAGCCGAGGACTAGCGGAGGAGACCCAGTACTTC
v_gene: TRBV7-3; d_gene: TRBD2; j_gene: TRBJ2-3; abundance: many; CDR3aa: CASSTSGGADTQYF; CDR3nt: TGTGCCAGCAGCACGAGCGGGGGTGCAGATACGCAGTATTTT
v_gene: TRBV20-1; d_gene: NA; j_gene: TRBJ2-7; abundance: NA; CDR3aa: CSARAGRGSYEQYF; CDR3nt: TGCAGTGCTAGAGCGGGACGCGGATCCTACGAGCAGTACTTC
v_gene: TRBV27; d_gene: NA; j_gene: TRBJ2-7; abundance: NA; CDR3aa: CASGLGGPYEQYF; CDR3nt: TGTGCCAGCGGCCTAGGTGGACCCTACGAGCAGTACTTC
v_gene: TRBV7-6; d_gene: NA; j_gene: TRBJ2-2; abundance: NA; CDR3aa: CASSRQVRGTGELFF; CDR3nt: TGTGCCAGCAGTCGACAGGTTCGGGGCACCGGGGAGCTGTTTTTT
v_gene: TRBV7-9; d_gene: NA; j_gene: TRBJ2-7; abundance: NA; CDR3aa: CASSPQDGRTYEQYF; CDR3nt: TGTGCCAGCAGCCCCCAGGACGGACGCACCTACGAGCAGTACTTC
v_gene: TRBV20-1; d_gene: NA; j_gene: TRBJ1-1; abundance: many; CDR3aa: CSARDLYGSAEAFF; CDR3nt: TGCAGTGCTAGAGATCTATACGGGAGCGCTGAAGCTTTCTTT
v_gene: TRBV11-2; d_gene: TRBD2; j_gene: TRBJ2-7; abundance: few; CDR3aa: CASRLTSGGSYEQYF; CDR3nt: TGTGCCAGCAGATTGACTAGCGGGGGCTCCTACGAGCAGTACTTC
v_gene: TRBV4-1; d_gene: NA; j_gene: TRBJ2-7; abundance: NA; CDR3aa: CASSQGLETYEQYF; CDR3nt: TGCGCCAGCAGCCAAGGCCTCGAGACCTACGAGCAGTACTTC
v_gene: TRBV7-8; d_gene: NA; j_gene: TRBJ2-1; abundance: few; CDR3aa: CASSSDRDNEQFF; CDR3nt: TGTGCCAGCAGCTCAGACAGAGACAATGAGCAGTTCTTC
v_gene: TRBV7-3; d_gene: TRBD2; j_gene: TRBJ2-2; abundance: few; CDR3aa: CASSATSGGAGELFF; CDR3nt: TGTGCCAGCAGCGCTACTAGCGGGGGGGCCGGGGAGCTGTTTTTT
v_gene: TRBV5-6; d_gene: NA; j_gene: TRBJ2-1; abundance: many; CDR3aa: CASTSGDPPNEQFF; CDR3nt: TGTGCCAGCACCAGTGGAGATCCCCCCAATGAGCAGTTCTTC